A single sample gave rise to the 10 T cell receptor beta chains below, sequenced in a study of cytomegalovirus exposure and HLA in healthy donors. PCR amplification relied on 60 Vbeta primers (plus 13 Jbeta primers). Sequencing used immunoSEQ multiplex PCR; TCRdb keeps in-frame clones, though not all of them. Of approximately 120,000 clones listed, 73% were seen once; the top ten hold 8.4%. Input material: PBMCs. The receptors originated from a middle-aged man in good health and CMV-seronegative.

In DNA, the CDR3 is TGTGCCAGCAGCCCACGGGACAGATACCAGCCCCAGCATTTT. Its protein product is CASSPRDRYQPQHF. The chain combines TRBV7-2 with TRBJ1-5; 7 bases align to TRBD1. The CDR3 length is 14 residues. The V gene end was trimmed by 5 bases and the J gene end by 7 bases; junction bases not matched to a gene: 8. Per the germline V gene, CDR1 is SGHTA and CDR2 is FQGNSA.

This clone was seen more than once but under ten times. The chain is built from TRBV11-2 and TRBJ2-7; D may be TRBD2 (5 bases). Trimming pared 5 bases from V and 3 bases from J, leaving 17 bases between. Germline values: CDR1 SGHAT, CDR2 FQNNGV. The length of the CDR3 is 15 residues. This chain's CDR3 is CASSPTRGQFYEQYF. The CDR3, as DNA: TGTGCCAGCAGCCCGACGCGCGGGCAGTTCTACGAGCAGTACTTC.

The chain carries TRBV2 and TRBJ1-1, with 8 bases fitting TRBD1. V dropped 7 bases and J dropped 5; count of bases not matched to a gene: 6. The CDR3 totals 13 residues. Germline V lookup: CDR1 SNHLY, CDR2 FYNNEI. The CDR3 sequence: CASKGQGRTEAFF. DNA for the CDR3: TGTGCCAGCAAAGGACAGGGTCGTACTGAAGCTTTCTTT.

CDR3 sequence: CASSLHAGMNTEAFF. The CDR3 region has the DNA TGTGCCAGCAGCTTACACGCAGGTATGAACACTGAAGCTTTCTTT. J is TRBJ1-1 and V is TRBV7-2; no definite D call. CDR3 length equals 15 residues. Per the germline V gene, CDR1 is SGHTA and CDR2 is FQGNSA. V lost 2 bases and J 0 bases, leaving 10 bases between the germline ends.

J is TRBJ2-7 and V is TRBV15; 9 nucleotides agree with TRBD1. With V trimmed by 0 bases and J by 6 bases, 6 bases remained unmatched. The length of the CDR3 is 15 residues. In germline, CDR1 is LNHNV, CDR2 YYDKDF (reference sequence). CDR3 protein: CATSRDEQGAGEQYF. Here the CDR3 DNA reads TGTGCCACCAGCAGAGACGAACAGGGGGCGGGCGAGCAGTACTTC.

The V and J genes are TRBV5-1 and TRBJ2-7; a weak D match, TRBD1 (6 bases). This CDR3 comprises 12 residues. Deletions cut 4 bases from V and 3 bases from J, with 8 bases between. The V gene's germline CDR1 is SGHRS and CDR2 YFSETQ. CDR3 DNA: TGCGCCAGCAGCCGCAGGGGCTACGAGCAGTACTTC. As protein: CASSRRGYEQYF.

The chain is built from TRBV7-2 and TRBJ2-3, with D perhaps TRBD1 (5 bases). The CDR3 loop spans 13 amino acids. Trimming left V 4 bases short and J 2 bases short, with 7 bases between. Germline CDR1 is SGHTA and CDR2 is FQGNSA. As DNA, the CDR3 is TGTGCCAGCAGCTCAGGGCCCACAGATACGCAGTATTTT. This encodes CASSSGPTDTQYF.

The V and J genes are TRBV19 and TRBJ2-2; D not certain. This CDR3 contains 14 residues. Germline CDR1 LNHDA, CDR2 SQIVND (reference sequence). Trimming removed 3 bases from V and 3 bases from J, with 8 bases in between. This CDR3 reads CASSMRRHTGELFF. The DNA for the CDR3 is TGTGCCAGTAGTATGCGGCGTCACACCGGGGAGCTGTTTTTT.

The DNA for the CDR3 is TGTGCCAGCAGCGCACACCGACAGGGGGCGGACGAGCAGTACTTC. It translates to CASSAHRQGADEQYF. This chain uses TRBV7-9 with TRBJ2-7, with 10 positions matching TRBD1. Germline CDR1 SEHNR, CDR2 FQNEAQ (reference sequence). The CDR3 covers 15 residues. V shed 5 bases, J shed 5 bases, and the junction held 9 bases outside the gene matches.

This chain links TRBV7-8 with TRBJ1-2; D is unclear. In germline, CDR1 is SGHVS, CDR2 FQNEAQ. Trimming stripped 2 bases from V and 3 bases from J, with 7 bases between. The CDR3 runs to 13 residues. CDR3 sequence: CASSLRGDYGYTF. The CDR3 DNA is TGTGCCAGCAGCTTACGCGGTGACTATGGCTACACCTTC.